The clone carrying this TCR beta chain appeared a few times. Each donor was nominally healthy when sampled (though unrecorded immune exposures were likely). This sample is part of a study of cytomegalovirus exposure and HLA in healthy donors. The PCR employed 60 Vbeta primers together with 13 Jbeta primers. Profiled with immunoSEQ multiplex PCR; TCRdb holds only in-frame clones, not every one. The data hold 90,000 to 110,000 clones, with 70% to 75% observed a single time. V lost 8 bases and J lost 2, with 19 bases in between. The germline V gene has CDR1 GTSNPN and CDR2 SVGIG (reference sequence). The CDR3 is made up of 14 amino acids.

The clonotype originates from a man between 40 and 49 years old in good health and CMV-seronegative. The chain combines TRBV30 with TRBJ2-7; D is possibly TRBD2 (7 bases). The material sequenced was PBMCs. The CDR3 region has the DNA TGTGCCGGGGGGGGGCGGGGACCGACCTACGAGCAGTACTTC. Translating it yields CAGGGRGPTYEQYF.